This T cell receptor beta chain was obtained from a study of blood T cell repertoires in COVID-19. Germline CDR1 reads LGHDT; CDR2 reads YNNKEL (reference sequence). The CDR3 loop spans 14 amino acids. V was shortened by 3 bases and J by 3 bases, with 11 bases between the two germline ends. Notes on this clone: The same CDR3 is also encoded by other DNA sequences in this sample.

Per the original data handling: Nucleated cell counts were estimated from reference gene primer amplification. TCRdb's copy holds only in-frame clones and misses some; the assay was immunoSEQ multiplex PCR. Clone size and the V and J calls come from that table; the DNA yielded D and trimming. This table has some 270,000 clones, 86% appearing once. Sequenced material: peripheral blood. This clonotype was sampled from a woman over 75 with COVID-19, enrolled during active disease. V and J are TRBV3-1 (or the pseudogene TRBV3-2) and TRBJ1-1, with TRBD1 as a possible D gene (6 bases). CDR3 amino acids: CASSQGGRDTEAFF. CDR3 nucleotide sequence: TGTGCCAGCAGCCAGGGGGGGCGGGACACTGAAGCTTTCTTT.